The following is a T cell receptor (beta chain) sequence with its context. Its target is unknown. This sample is part of a study of T cells in Graves' hyperthyroidism and ophthalmopathy. Clinical symptoms, serum thyroxine and TRAb, thyroid ultrasound and orbital computed tomography together formed the diagnostic basis. This CDR3 is 18 amino acids long. Per the germline V gene, CDR1 is SGHTA and CDR2 is FQGNSA. The V end lost 0 bases, the J end lost 3 bases, and 21 bases lay between the germline ends. Study-level findings and limits: Most expanded thyroid clonotypes above 0.001 recurred in blood. For ophthalmopathy, model prediction preceded onset by a median roughly 5.9 months. A model of 13 V-J features distinguished ophthalmopathy from stable hyperthyroidism.

Template material for amplifying TCR beta CDR3 regions consisted of RNA transcripts. HTBI primers drove first-round RT-PCR of the TCR CDR3. TCRdb redid the calling of the multiplex PCR reads with MiXCR, one entry per CDR3 protein. Here the sample spans about 510,000 distinct CDR3 sequences, 40% to 55% being singletons. The receptor's source is an adult woman with Graves' disease, either hyperthyroidism or ophthalmopathy (not recorded which). The J gene is TRBJ2-7, the V gene TRBV7-2, with a tentative D call TRBD1 (5 bases). The sample consisted of peripheral blood or thyroid tissue (not recorded which). CDR3 protein: CASSLAPPLGGAHYEQYF. DNA for the CDR3: TGTGCCAGCAGCTTAGCACCCCCATTGGGTGGGGCTCACTACGAGCAGTACTTC.